The present T cell receptor beta chain was sequenced within a study of vaccination and CD4 T cells after COVID-19. Study-wide background: Convalescent donors: six male, four female; seven Caucasian, two Asian, one multiracial, two Hispanic.

This clonotype showed up just a few times. Its antigen is unidentified. Treatment of the sample: approximately nine-day PBMC culture with coronavirus spike peptide pools or control peptides (ViraFEST assay). CDR3 length equals 17 residues. CDR1 is MRHNA, CDR2 SNTAGT, per germline. Trimming took 5 bases from V and 2 from J; bases not matched to a gene: 8. The Oncomine TCR Beta short-read assay was what sequenced the DNA obtained from cultured CD4+ T cells. In this case, cultured CD4+ T cells provided the extracted genomic DNA. TCRdb ran MiXCR on the PCR reads and lists one entry per CDR3 protein. In the table there are about 17,000 distinct CDR3 sequences, 48% of which are singletons.

This TCR was sampled from a human donor who had recovered from COVID-19. The specimen was CD4+ T cells from blood, cultured in vitro, collected before SARS-CoV-2 vaccination. The rearrangement joins TRBV6-4 to TRBJ2-2; 10 bases are shared with TRBD1. As DNA, the CDR3 is TGTGCCAGCAGTCGGGACAGGGGTTTATCAAACACCGGGGAGCTGTTTTTT. The encoded protein is CASSRDRGLSNTGELFF.